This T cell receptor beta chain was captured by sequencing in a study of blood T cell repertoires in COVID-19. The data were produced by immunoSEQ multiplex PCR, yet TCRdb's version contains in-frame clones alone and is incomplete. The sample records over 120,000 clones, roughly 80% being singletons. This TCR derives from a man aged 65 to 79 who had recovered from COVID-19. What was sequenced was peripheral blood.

CDR3 sequence: CASSDGQDSYEQYF. The CDR3 DNA reads as TGTGCCAGCAGCGACGGACAGGATTCCTACGAGCAGTACTTC. The chain has TRBV5-4 and TRBJ2-7; 7 bases line up with TRBD1. This CDR3 is 14 amino acids long. Germline V lookup: CDR1 SGHNT, CDR2 YYREEE (reference sequence). Trimming at V came to 4 bases and at J to 1 base, leaving 5 bases not matched to a gene.